This TCR beta chain was captured in a study of Graves' ophthalmopathy and Graves' hyperthyroidism. This clonotype was counted at least ten times. The antigen is unknown. Overall study findings and caveats: The model forecast ophthalmopathy progression, reaching 60% to 71% sensitivity and approximately 72% specificity.

CDR1 and CDR2 from the germline V gene are SQVTM and ANQGSEA. CDR3 size: 12 residues. V was trimmed by 4 bases and J by 1 base, leaving 7 bases between them. The authors amplified TCR beta CDR3 regions, and they did so from RNA transcripts for repertoire sequencing. An initial RT-PCR round employing HTBI primers preceded a second-round multiplex PCR. In TCRdb, the multiplex PCR reads were re-called with MiXCR into one record per CDR3 protein. The sample includes 200,000 to 250,000 distinct CDR3 sequences, roughly a fifth of them seen just once. The rearrangement joins TRBV29-1 to TRBJ2-5; D not certain. This receptor was obtained from a woman between 45 and 65 years old with Graves' ophthalmopathy. The sample taken for sequencing was peripheral blood. As DNA, the CDR3 is TGCAGCGTTGGAACAGCCCAAGAGACCCAGTACTTC. Residues: CSVGTAQETQYF. The variable domain in full, with the rest retrieved from reference TRBV29-1 and TRBJ2-5, is SAVISQKPSRDICQRGTSLTIQCQVDSQVTMMFWYRQQPGQSLTLIATANQGSEATYESGFVIDKFPISRPNLTFSTLTVSNMSPEDSSIYLCSVGTAQETQYFGPGTRLLVL.